This passage covers 6 T cell receptor beta chains from one sample sequenced in a study of cytomegalovirus exposure and HLA in healthy donors. 13 Jbeta primers and 60 Vbeta primers were used for the PCR. Method: immunoSEQ multiplex PCR; TCRdb's copy keeps in-frame clones and lacks some. This sample carries around 86,000 clones, 75% to 80% of them seen once, and the ten largest clones take 6%. Input material: PBMCs. These receptors were taken from a female donor in good health and CMV-seronegative.

The chain uses TRBV6-5 and TRBJ2-3; no clear D gene. Trimming stripped 1 base from V and 7 bases from J, with 15 bases between. The CDR3 totals 15 residues. The germline gives CDR1 MNHEY, CDR2 SVGAGI. The CDR3 DNA sequence: TGTGCCAGCAGTTACTACAGTTCCGAGCACAATACGCAGTATTTT. Its protein product is CASSYYSSEHNTQYF.

This chain links TRBV7-6 with TRBJ2-3; 7 bases match TRBD1. J lost 3 bases, V lost 4 bases, and 1 base had no gene match. The CDR3 extends over 13 amino acids. Germline assignment: CDR1 SGHVS and CDR2 FNYEAQ. The CDR3 here is CASSSRGTDTQYF. CDR3 in DNA: TGTGCCAGCAGCTCCAGGGGGACAGATACGCAGTATTTT. The entire variable domain, with the rest obtained from reference TRBV7-6 and TRBJ2-3, is as follows: GAGVSQSPRYKVTKRGQDVALRCDPISGHVSLYWYRQALGQGPEFLTYFNYEAQQDKSGLPNDRFSAERPEGSISTLTIQRTEQRDSAMYRCASSSRGTDTQYFGPGTRLTVL.

Of note for this clone: The sample carries other DNA sequences with the same CDR3. V gene TRBV18 combines with J gene TRBJ2-3; D is ambiguous. The germline V and J ends were trimmed by 3 bases and 0 bases, with 4 bases remaining between them. The germline V gene encodes CDR1 KGHSH and CDR2 LQKENI. The CDR3 is 13 residues long. In nucleotides, the CDR3 is TGTGCCAGCTCACCCCCTAGCACAGATACGCAGTATTTT. Protein: CASSPPSTDTQYF.

The chain has TRBV6-4 and TRBJ2-7, with D perhaps TRBD2 (6 bases). This CDR3 comprises 17 residues. The germline V gene encodes CDR1 MRHNA and CDR2 SNTAGT. Trimming cost V 9 bases and J 4 bases, with 28 bases left between them. The CDR3 loop reads CASTRDSLPRLGYEQYF. CDR3 coding DNA: TGTGCCAGTACTCGGGACTCTCTTCCCCGATTAGGTTACGAGCAGTACTTC.

This chain uses TRBV4-3 with TRBJ2-3; a possible D gene is TRBD2 (7 bases). This CDR3 region has 18 residues. Trimming took off 1 base at V and 2 bases at J, with 19 bases between the two ends. Germline CDR1 is LGHNA and CDR2 is YSLEER. DNA of the CDR3: TGCGCCAGCAGCCAAGGGAAAGGGGGGGGAGTTTACACAGATACGCAGTATTTT. The encoded protein is CASSQGKGGGVYTDTQYF.

This rearrangement joins TRBV28 to TRBJ1-2; D gene ambiguous. Germline CDR1 MDHEN, CDR2 SYDVKM. The CDR3 consists of 14 residues. The ends were cut back, 6 bases at V and 7 bases at J, with 18 bases in the middle. CDR3: CASRAPGSGPGYTF. CDR3 DNA: TGTGCCAGCAGGGCCCCCGGCAGCGGTCCTGGCTACACCTTC.